This T cell receptor beta chain was sequenced in a study of shared clonotypes between healthy human individuals. This CDR3 region has 14 residues. In germline, CDR1 is SGHRS, CDR2 YFSETQ. J was trimmed by 6 bases and V by 4 bases; bases with no gene match: 9. The count of this clone is one. Data came from immunoSEQ multiplex PCR; TCRdb stores just in-frame clones and leaves some out. Of millions of clones in the sample, around 90% were seen once. The sequence was obtained from a man aged 18-30 years in good health. V gene TRBV5-1 combines with J gene TRBJ2-5; 7 bases map to TRBD2. The sequenced material came from naive CD4+ T cells sorted from blood. The subset denotes: CD45RA+ positively selected. This CDR3 is CASSPEGGGKTQYF. CDR3 coding DNA: TGCGCCAGCAGCCCGGAGGGCGGGGGAAAGACCCAGTACTTC.